Shown below are 4 T cell receptor beta chains from a single sample sequenced in a study of blood T cell repertoires in COVID-19. Repertoires were generated with immunoSEQ multiplex PCR, while TCRdb's copy carries only in-frame clones and drops some. The sample includes about 72,000 clones, roughly 86% of them seen just once. Specimen: peripheral blood. The origin of the receptors is a woman aged 60-70 years with acute or convalescent COVID-19.

The rearrangement links TRBV4-1 to TRBJ2-1; D is unclear. CDR1 MGHRA and CDR2 YSYEKL come from the germline V gene. CDR3 length: 13 residues. V was shortened by 6 bases and J by 4 bases, with 10 bases between the two germline ends. The CDR3 spells CASSLRLYNEQFF. CDR3 sequence (DNA): TGCGCCAGCAGTCTAAGATTGTACAATGAGCAGTTCTTC.

The chain joins TRBV28 to TRBJ1-2; D gene ambiguous. With 6 bases removed from V and 3 bases from J, the gap between germline ends came to 5 bases. Germline values: CDR1 MDHEN, CDR2 SYDVKM. The CDR3 extends over 11 amino acids. CDR3 coding DNA: TGTGCCAGCAGCCCAGACTATGGCTACACCTTC. Amino acid sequence: CASSPDYGYTF.

V usage is TRBV6-5 and J usage is TRBJ1-2; 9 nucleotides line up with TRBD1. Trimming cost V 7 bases and J 4 bases; bases outside gene matches: 7. Germline V gene data show CDR1 as MNHEY and CDR2 as SVGAGI. The CDR3 runs to 14 residues. The DNA for the CDR3 is TGTGCCAGCATTACGGACAGGGGCCCCTATGGCTACACCTTC. Its protein product is CASITDRGPYGYTF.

The DNA for the CDR3 is TGTGCCACCGGGACAGGGAGTACAGATACGCAGTATTTT. Its translation is CATGTGSTDTQYF. The chain links TRBV24-1 to TRBJ2-3, with 9 bases that match TRBD1. The junction had 3 bases not matched to a gene; V was cut back by 9 bases and J by 3 bases. Germline V CDR1 and CDR2: KGHDR, SFDVKD. This CDR3 region has 13 residues.